The source of this T cell receptor (beta chain) is a study of blood T cell repertoires in COVID-19. Study in general: The United States, Italy and Spain were the sources of the acute and convalescent COVID-19 samples. The cDNA or gDNA used as material had been derived from T cells, B-cell-depleted T cells, or PBMCs.

This CDR3 is built from 12 residues. The germline V gene encodes CDR1 SGHNT and CDR2 YENEEA. Deletions cut 8 bases from V and 0 bases from J, with 6 bases between. Sequenced by immunoSEQ multiplex PCR; TCRdb stores in-frame clones only, minus some. The table records 75,000 to 90,000 clones, roughly 80% of them present only once. This TCR derives from a woman between 70 and 85 years old with acute or convalescent COVID-19. The source material was peripheral blood. V gene TRBV11-3 combines with J gene TRBJ2-3; TRBD1 is a possible D gene (6 bases). The CDR3 nucleotides read TGTGCCAGCCAGGGGAGCACAGATACGCAGTATTTT. Protein product: CASQGSTDTQYF.